The entry below describes one TCR beta chain. Its antigen remains unidentified. No much larger clone is present one base from it, and per-base qualities are unavailable. Based on the germline V gene, the CDR1 and CDR2 sequences are SQVTM and ANQGSEA. The CDR3 sequence holds 11 residues, the cysteine and phenylalanine included. Of all the DNA, just the CDR3 is kept, 33 bases in frame from base 1. V gives up 7 bases and J gives up 4 bases, and the segment between their germline ends measures 10 bases. Receptors were amplified or captured by the immunoSEQ multiplex PCR assay. For the multiplex PCR, a mixture combining 60 forward primers for TCR Vbeta segments and 13 reverse primers for TCR Jbeta segments was used. A multiplex PCR assay on genomic DNA amplified the CDR3 region of rearranged TCR beta genes. The amplified TCR beta libraries were sequenced on the Illumina HiSeq System as 87-base-pair reads. As for how the authors treated the data: A later analysis counted about 80 million unique TCR beta chains across the 550 to 750 repertoires, and about 10 million of these chains were shared by at least two donors. Raw reads were error-corrected and collapsed into unique sequences with a nearest-neighbor algorithm that merged closely related sequences to remove PCR and sequencing errors. To assign V, D and J gene segments, CDR3 sequences were aligned to IMGT reference sequences. For a sequence to be retained, a match of at least six nucleotides to both a V gene segment and a J gene segment was required. A rearrangement was called productive if the CDR3 had no stop codons and remained in frame with V and J, and every other rearrangement was called non-productive. Following IMGT convention, CDR3 was defined as the stretch from the second conserved V-encoded cysteine to the conserved J-encoded phenylalanine. In an earlier analysis of around 570 of the donors, sequences lacking an unambiguous match to a single V gene segment were excluded. An earlier analysis of a few hundred of the donors classified V segments as functional when productive rearrangements were above 56.7% and as segregating when the standard deviation between donors was above 5%. A statistical classification framework was built for diagnosing cytomegalovirus status from the catalog of TCR beta chain sequences. In a later analysis, TCR nucleotide sequences were compared against IMGT/GENE-DB human TR gene sequences so that V and J genes could be assigned. A later analysis assigned CDR3 sequences and most-parsimonious VDJ recombination scenarios with the TCRdist pipeline. A later analysis defined each TCR beta chain by its CDR3 amino acid sequence plus V-gene family, and excluded reads lacking a unique V-gene family. A later analysis removed several hundred highly shared, low-generation-probability nucleotide sequences to deal with suspected cross-contamination and a sequencing artifact. For each public chain, a later analysis derived a clonal expansion index from normalized ranks of inferred template counts within each repertoire. In a later analysis, generation probabilities were computed using a VDJ recombination model fitted to out-of-frame rearrangements, and the results were checked against IGoR. In a later analysis, TCR-TCR, TCR-HLA and TCR-CMV co-occurrence was scored with hypergeometric tests, and a repertoire-size bias correction was applied to TCR pairs. In a later analysis, false discovery rates were estimated by permuting HLA or CMV assignments 20 times. In a later analysis, co-occurring TCRs were grouped using DBSCAN, and TCRdist sequence similarity was added for clustering within HLA-allele-positive subsets. Co-occurrence clustering excluded repertoires with fewer than 30,000 or more than 120,000 public chains, plus five with anomalous nucleotide sharing. Held by TCRdb, this immuneACCESS table contains in-frame sequences only and omits some clones. Under half of the omission traces to an unresolved V gene where checked; the cause of the rest is unknown. D and trimming were read from the DNA, whereas the V and J calls and clone size are those reported in that table. The sample table holds over 130,000 clones, of which 75% to 80% were seen once. The ten largest clones represent less than 7.5% of the sample.

This entry comes from a study of cytomegalovirus exposure and HLA in healthy donors listed by TCRdb under 2017. For context, the study as a whole: In an earlier analysis of 587 of the donors, 250 to 350 Gb of sequence data and 100 million or so unique TCR beta sequences from some 170 million T cells were reported. Every discovery cohort repertoire had been produced on one sequencing platform. About five DR-DQ haplotypes were treated as single units for association and clustering because of strong linkage in the cohort. Rather than drawing on any new phenotypic data, the later analysis identified candidate immune exposures from TCR beta sequences and the way those sequences occurred across donors. Donor age, sex, ethnicity and CMV serostatus were collected together with the repertoire data. Among the roughly 410 genotyped donors, approximately 81% belonged to the genetic ancestry cluster associated with self-reported Caucasian donors. A later genetic analysis used genome-wide SNP genotypes for about 60% of the roughly 700 donors, treating that subset as a discovery cohort. A later analysis re-analyzed previously published TCR beta repertoires from roughly 690 donors and added high-resolution HLA genotyping to study TCR occurrence patterns. Roughly 310 gigabases of sequencing data and tens of millions of unique TCR sequences were included in an early release covering about 700 HLA-typed donors. Using immunosequencing, the study profiled T cell repertoires from about 650 subjects and related those repertoires to cytomegalovirus serostatus. To decide whether each TCR beta V gene segment behaved as functional or pseudogenic, an earlier analysis of fewer than 750 of the donors relied on high-throughput TCR beta sequencing. The study aimed to test whether cataloging public T cell receptors could reveal signatures of past pathogen exposure. Among 300 to 500 genotyped donors of the cohort, an average of roughly 230,000 unique TCR beta nucleotide sequences was sequenced per donor, of which approximately 18% were non-productive. To predict cytomegalovirus infection status, the study brought together high-throughput TCR immunosequencing, statistical association of individual TCRs with disease status, and machine learning. HLA typing covered class I and class II loci at four-digit resolution. A separate validation cohort of roughly 110 different subjects was used in addition to the 666-subject first cohort. Typing coverage differed by locus: A, B, C, DRB1 and DQB1 were typed in about 629-630 donors, DQA1 in about 500, DPA1 in around 610, and DPB1 in just under 490.

Results the study describes overall, beyond this receptor: According to a later analysis, parvovirus B19, influenza, CMV and Epstein-Barr virus appeared linked to several top co-occurrence clusters. Some IMGT-functional V segments, including TRBV6-2 and TRBV6-3, could not be distinguished by the 87-base-pair reads and were therefore excluded. The sequencing pipeline was judged likely to have produced a cluster of highly shared sequence variants as a technical artifact. According to a later analysis, TCR association rates differed among HLA loci, with DRB1 alleles showing the most associated TCRs and HLA-C alleles showing the fewest. Across donors, most TCR sequences were observed very rarely, whereas some public TCRs were present in many individuals. The classifier was reported to diagnose cytomegalovirus status with high specificity and sensitivity in both the original cohort and the validation cohort. In a later analysis, HLA-associated TCR beta chains showed more clonal expansion and lower generation probabilities than non-associated chains that were equally common. When HLA alleles, especially DR and DQ, strongly co-occurred, TCR associations were difficult to assign to individual alleles. A later analysis found that most CMV-associated TCR beta chains appeared HLA-restricted, with HLA associations seemingly driven largely by CMV exposure. A total of roughly 160 TCR beta chains were listed by the study as associated with cytomegalovirus. Roughly uniform sequencing depth across donors was assumed in presence/absence analyses, although this assumption may not hold. A later genetic analysis reported fewer N-insertions in productive TCRs among donors in an Asian-associated ancestry cluster than the roughly 650-donor mean. A later genetic analysis associated a missense DCLRE1C variant with V-gene and J-gene trimming of TCR beta chains, and an independent cohort replicated the association. A further reported finding was that TCR beta sequences accurately predicted the HLA-A and HLA-B alleles for most subjects in the first cohort. A later analysis associated about 18,000 TCR beta sequences with specific HLA alleles at a false discovery rate of 0.05. In this cohort, only TCR beta chains were sequenced, and detectable features were limited by the absence of alpha or paired-chain data. Because HLA typing was unavailable for some donors at each locus, only the typed subset was used in association tests. In an earlier analysis of fewer than 750 of the donors, most TCR beta V segments were observed in productive rearrangements about 87% or about 30% of the time, broadly matching IMGT annotations. Linkage disequilibrium might explain the correlated functional status among segregating V segments, but an unknown experimental factor could not be ruled out. Three of the identified cytomegalovirus-associated TCR beta chains were confirmed in vitro to be specific for cytomegalovirus antigens. CMV serostatus was the only immune exposure information available for the cohort. It was suggested by the authors that the approach could potentially be generalized to other disease states and immunological phenotypes. The earlier analysis of around 600 of the donors excluded roughly 16 rarely observed V segments, including chromosome 9 orphons, because counts were too low.

The cohort was made up of roughly 670 healthy bone marrow donors. All cohort members were sampled while nominally healthy, although unrecorded immune exposures were likely present. The donor was CMV seropositive and was included in the group of 290 or so seropositive cohort members. Each donor provided a peripheral blood sample, and peripheral blood mononuclear cells were used for TCR beta sequencing. Genomic DNA extraction from the blood cell samples was performed with the Qiagen DNeasy Blood Extraction Kit. This sequence originates from a woman aged 40 to 50 in good health and CMV-seropositive. In this chain, TRBV29-1 is recombined with TRBJ1-1; tentative D gene TRBD1, with 6 bases matching. Specimen: PBMCs. In nucleotides, the sequence is TGCAGCGGGGGGGGCGGCACTGAAGCTTTCTTT. Translated, this is CSGGGGTEAFF.